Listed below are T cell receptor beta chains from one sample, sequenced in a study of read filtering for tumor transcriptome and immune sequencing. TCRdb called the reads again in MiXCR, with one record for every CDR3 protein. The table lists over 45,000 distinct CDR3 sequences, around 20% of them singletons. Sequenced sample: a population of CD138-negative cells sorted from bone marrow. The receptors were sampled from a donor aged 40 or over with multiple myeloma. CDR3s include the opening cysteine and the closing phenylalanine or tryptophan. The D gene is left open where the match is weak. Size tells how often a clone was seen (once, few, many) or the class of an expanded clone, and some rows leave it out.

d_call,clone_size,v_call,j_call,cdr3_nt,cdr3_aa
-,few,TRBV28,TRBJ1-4,TGTGCTAGCGGTGCCCGCGGGGGAGATGAAAAACTGTTTTTT,CASGARGGDEKLFF
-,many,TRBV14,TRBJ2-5,TGTGCCAGCAGCCAAGATTTGACGGGGCAGGGAGAGACCCAGTACTTC,CASSQDLTGQGETQYF
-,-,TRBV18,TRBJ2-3,TGTGCCAGCTCACCACCCCCATCAACAGATACGCAGTATTTT,CASSPPPSTDTQYF
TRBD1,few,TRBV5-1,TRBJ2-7,TGCGCCAGCAGCTTGACAGGGGGCTACGAGCAGTACTTC,CASSLTGGYEQYF
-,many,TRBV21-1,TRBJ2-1,TGTGCCAGCAGCAAAGTGAACAGGGGGAAAAACAATGAGCAGTTCTTC,CASSKVNRGKNNEQFF
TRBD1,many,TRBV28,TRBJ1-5,TGTGCCAGCAGTCGACAGGGGAACAGGCAGCCCCAGCATTTT,CASSRQGNRQPQHF
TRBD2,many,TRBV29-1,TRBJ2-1,TGCAGCGTCAGAGGACTAGCGGGAGGAGGTGAGCAGTTCTTC,CSVRGLAGGGEQFF
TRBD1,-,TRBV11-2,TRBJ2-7,TGTGCCAGCAGCTTAGTTTCTTCAGGGGGCGGCGAGCAGTACTTC,CASSLVSSGGGEQYF
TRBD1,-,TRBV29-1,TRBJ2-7,TGCAGCGTCGACGCCGGGGGGACAGGGATATACGAGCAGTACTTC,CSVDAGGTGIYEQYF
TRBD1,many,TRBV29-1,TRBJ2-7,TGCAGCGTGTCGGACAGGGAGTACGAGCAGTACTTC,CSVSDREYEQYF
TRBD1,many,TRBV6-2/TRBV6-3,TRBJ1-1,TGTGCCAGCATAGGGACAGGAATCACTGAAGCTTTCTTT,CASIGTGITEAFF
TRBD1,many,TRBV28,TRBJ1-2,TGTGCCAGCAGCCTCCAAGGGACAGCGCTATATGGCTACACCTTC,CASSLQGTALYGYTF
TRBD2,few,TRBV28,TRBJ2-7,TGTGCCAGCAGTTTACGGGCGGGGGGCGCCTACGAGCAGTACTTC,CASSLRAGGAYEQYF
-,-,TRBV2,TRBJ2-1,TGTGCCAGCAGTGAAGTGCCCACCGGGGATGAGCAGTTCTTC,CASSEVPTGDEQFF
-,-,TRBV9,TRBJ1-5,TGTGCCAGCAGCGCTTTCCGGGCCGGTCAGCCCCAGCATTTT,CASSAFRAGQPQHF
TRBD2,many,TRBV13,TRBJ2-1,TGTGCCAGCGGGACTAGCCGGGACCGTGAGCAGTTCTTC,CASGTSRDREQFF
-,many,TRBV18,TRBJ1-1,TGCGCCAGCAGCTTGGACGGGAACACTGAAGCTTTCTTT,CASSLDGNTEAFF
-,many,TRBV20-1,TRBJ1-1,TGCAGTGCTCCCGGGACAACGAACACTGAAGCTTTCTTT,CSAPGTTNTEAFF
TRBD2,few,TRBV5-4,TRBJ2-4,TGTGCCAGCAGCTTGTCAGGACTAGGGTCCAAAAACATTCAGTACTTC,CASSLSGLGSKNIQYF
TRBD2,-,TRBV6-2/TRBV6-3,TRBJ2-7,TGTGCCAGCAGCTTACTAGCGGGGATTCGGAAAGACGAGCAGTACTTC,CASSLLAGIRKDEQYF
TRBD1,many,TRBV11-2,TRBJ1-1,TGTGCCAGCAGCTTAGACGGGGACAGGGGATGGTGGACTGAAGCTTTCTTT,CASSLDGDRGWWTEAFF
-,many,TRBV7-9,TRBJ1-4,TGTGCCAGCAGCTTAGAGTTCTGGGCGACCGAAGAAAAACTGTTTTTT,CASSLEFWATEEKLFF
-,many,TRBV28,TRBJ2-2,TGTGCCAGCAGTTTCGCCGCCCAGAACACCGGGGAGCTGTTTTTT,CASSFAAQNTGELFF
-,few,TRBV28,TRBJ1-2,TGTGCCAGCAGGGTATCCGGTCACTATGGCTACACCTTC,CASRVSGHYGYTF
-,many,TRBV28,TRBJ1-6,TGTGCCAGCAGTTTTAGCCCCCCTGGACAGCTAAATTCACCCCTCCACTTT,CASSFSPPGQLNSPLHF
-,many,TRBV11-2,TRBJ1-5,TGTGCCAGCAGCCCAGCGGGGGCTCAAAATCAGCCCCAGCATTTT,CASSPAGAQNQPQHF
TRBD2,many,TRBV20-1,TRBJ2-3,TGCAGTTGGATCCTAGCGGGGGGAACAGATACGCAGTATTTT,CSWILAGGTDTQYF
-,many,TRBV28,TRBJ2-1,TGTGCCAGCAGACTTCGGACCTTGACACATGAGCAGTTCTTC,CASRLRTLTHEQFF
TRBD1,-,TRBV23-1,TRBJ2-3,TGCGCCAGCAGTCAATTAAAACAGGGGCAAGATACGCAGTATTTT,CASSQLKQGQDTQYF
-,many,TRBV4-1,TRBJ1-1,TGCGCCAGCAGCCAAGACGGGGGGCGAACTGGGAACACTGAAGCTTTCTTT,CASSQDGGRTGNTEAFF